This T cell receptor beta chain was sequenced in a study of shared clonotypes between healthy human individuals. Ten or more counts support this clone. Its antigen is not identified. Other DNA sequences within the sample encode an identical CDR3. Regarding the study as a whole: Relative to memory subsets, naive subsets generally showed larger estimated richness. Non-shared clonotypes were found to have lower generation probabilities than the clonotypes that were shared by all four of the sorted-subset donors.

Genomic DNA belonging to each subset was distributed in equal measure over several immunoSEQ plates. Generated by immunoSEQ multiplex PCR, the TCRdb table keeps only in-frame clones and is missing some. There are roughly 1,000,000 clones in the sample; approximately 80% occur only once, and 0.55% to 0.7% lies in the top ten. In the CD4+ fraction, cells were divided into CD45RA+ naive and CD45RA-negative memory subsets. CDR1 and CDR2 (germline): MNHEY, SVGAGI. V was pared by 4 bases and J by 8 bases, with 11 bases between. The CDR3 runs 12 residues. The sequencing sample was made of memory CD4+ T cells from PBMCs. Subset meaning: CD45RA-negative fraction. The origin of this receptor is a man between 18 and 29 years old in good health. Some clones in this sample may be carry-over from other donors' samples. This rearrangement joins TRBV6-5 to TRBJ1-2; tentatively, D is TRBD1 (6 bases). CDR3 nucleotide sequence: TGTGCCAGCAGTTCGGGGGCGCGGGGCTACACCTTC. It yields the protein CASSSGARGYTF.